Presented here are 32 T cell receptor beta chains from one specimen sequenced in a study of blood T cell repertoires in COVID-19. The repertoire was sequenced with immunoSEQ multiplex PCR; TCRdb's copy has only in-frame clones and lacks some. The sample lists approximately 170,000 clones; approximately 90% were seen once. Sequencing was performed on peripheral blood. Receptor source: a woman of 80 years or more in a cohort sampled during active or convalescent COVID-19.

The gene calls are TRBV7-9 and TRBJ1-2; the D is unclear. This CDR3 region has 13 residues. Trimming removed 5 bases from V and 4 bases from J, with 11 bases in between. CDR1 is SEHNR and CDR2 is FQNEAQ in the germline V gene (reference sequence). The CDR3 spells CASSPLRIYGYTF. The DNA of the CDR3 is TGTGCCAGCAGCCCTCTAAGAATCTATGGCTACACCTTC.

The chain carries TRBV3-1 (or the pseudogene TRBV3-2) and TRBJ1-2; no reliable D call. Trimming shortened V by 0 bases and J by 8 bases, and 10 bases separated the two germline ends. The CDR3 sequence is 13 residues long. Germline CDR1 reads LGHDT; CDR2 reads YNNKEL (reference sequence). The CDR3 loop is CASSQERGLGYTF. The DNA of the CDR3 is TGTGCCAGCAGCCAAGAACGCGGGTTGGGCTACACCTTC.

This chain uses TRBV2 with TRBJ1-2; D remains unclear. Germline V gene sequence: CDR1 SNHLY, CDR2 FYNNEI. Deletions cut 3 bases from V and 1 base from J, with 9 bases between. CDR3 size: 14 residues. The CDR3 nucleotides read TGTGCCAGCAGTGAGAGGGCCGGTAACTATGGCTACACCTTC. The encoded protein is CASSERAGNYGYTF. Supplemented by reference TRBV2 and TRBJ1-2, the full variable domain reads EPEVTQTPSHQVTQMGQEVILRCVPISNHLYFYWYRQILGQKVEFLVSFYNNEISEKSEIFDDQFSVERPDGSNFTLKIRSTKLEDSAMYFCASSERAGNYGYTFGSGTRLTVV.

In nucleotides, the CDR3 is TGTGCCAGCAGCTTGGGGGGACAGGGCGTGACTGAAGCTTTCTTT. Translating gives CASSLGGQGVTEAFF. The chain combines TRBV5-6 with TRBJ1-1; the match to TRBD1 covers 9 bases. V dropped 0 bases and J dropped 5; count of bases not matched to a gene: 5. Per germline, CDR1 SGHDT and CDR2 YYEEEE. The CDR3 length is 15 residues.

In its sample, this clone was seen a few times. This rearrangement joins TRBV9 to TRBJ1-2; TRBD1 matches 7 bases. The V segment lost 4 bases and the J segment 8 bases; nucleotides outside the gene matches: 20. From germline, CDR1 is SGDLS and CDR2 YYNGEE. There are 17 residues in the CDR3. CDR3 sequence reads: CASSPRPGGLLVRGYTF. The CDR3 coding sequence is TGTGCCAGCAGCCCACGGCCAGGGGGTTTGTTGGTGCGGGGCTACACCTTC.

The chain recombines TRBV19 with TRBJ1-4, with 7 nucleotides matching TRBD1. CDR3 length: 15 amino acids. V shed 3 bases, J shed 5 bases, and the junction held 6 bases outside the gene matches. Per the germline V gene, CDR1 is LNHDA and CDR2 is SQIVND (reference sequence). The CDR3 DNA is TGTGCCAGTAGTATTTCTGGCAGGGGGAATGAAAAACTGTTTTTT. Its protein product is CASSISGRGNEKLFF.

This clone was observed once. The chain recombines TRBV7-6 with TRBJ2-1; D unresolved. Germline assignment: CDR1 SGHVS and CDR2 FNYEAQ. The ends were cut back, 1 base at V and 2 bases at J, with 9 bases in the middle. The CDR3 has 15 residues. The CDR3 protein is CASSLVGAAYNEQFF. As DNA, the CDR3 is TGTGCCAGCAGCTTAGTCGGTGCGGCCTACAATGAGCAGTTCTTC.

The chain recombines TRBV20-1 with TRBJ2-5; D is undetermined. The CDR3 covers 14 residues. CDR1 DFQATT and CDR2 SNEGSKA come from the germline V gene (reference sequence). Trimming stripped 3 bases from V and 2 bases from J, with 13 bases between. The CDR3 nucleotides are TGCAGTGCTAGTATCGTCGGAGTACAAGAGACCCAGTACTTC. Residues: CSASIVGVQETQYF.

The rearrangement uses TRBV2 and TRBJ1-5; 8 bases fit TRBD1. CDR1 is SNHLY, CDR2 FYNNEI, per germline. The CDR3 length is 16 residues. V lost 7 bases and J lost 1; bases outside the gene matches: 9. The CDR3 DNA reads TGTGCCAGCATGCCAGGGGGCACGGTGAGCAATCAGCCCCAGCATTTT. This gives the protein CASMPGGTVSNQPQHF.

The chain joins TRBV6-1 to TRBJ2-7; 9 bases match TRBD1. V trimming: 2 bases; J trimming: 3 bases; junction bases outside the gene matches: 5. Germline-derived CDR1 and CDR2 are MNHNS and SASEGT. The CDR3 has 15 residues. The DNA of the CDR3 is TGTGCCAGCAGTGAAAGGGGGACAGGGATCTACGAGCAGTACGTC. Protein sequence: CASSERGTGIYEQYV.

CDR3 nucleotides: TGCAGCGTTGACTGGGGGGGACTGATGAAATATGGCTACACCTTC. Protein: CSVDWGGLMKYGYTF. The rearrangement joins TRBV29-1 to TRBJ1-2; tentative D call: TRBD1 (5 bases). This CDR3 is built from 15 residues. Trimming pared 3 bases from V and 5 bases from J, leaving 19 bases between. Germline V gene sequence: CDR1 SQVTM, CDR2 ANQGSEA.

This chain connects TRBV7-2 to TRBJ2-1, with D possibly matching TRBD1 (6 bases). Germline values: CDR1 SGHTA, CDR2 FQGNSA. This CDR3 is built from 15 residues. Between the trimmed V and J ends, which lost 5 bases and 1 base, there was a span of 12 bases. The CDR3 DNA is TGTGCCAGCAGCCTACAGGGTGCATCCTACAATGAGCAGTTCTTC. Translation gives CASSLQGASYNEQFF. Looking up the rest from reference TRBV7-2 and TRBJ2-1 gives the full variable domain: GAGVSQSPSNKVTEKGKDVELRCDPISGHTALYWYRQSLGQGLEFLIYFQGNSAPDKSGLPSDRFSAERTGGSVSTLTIQRTQQEDSAVYLCASSLQGASYNEQFFGPGTRLTVL.

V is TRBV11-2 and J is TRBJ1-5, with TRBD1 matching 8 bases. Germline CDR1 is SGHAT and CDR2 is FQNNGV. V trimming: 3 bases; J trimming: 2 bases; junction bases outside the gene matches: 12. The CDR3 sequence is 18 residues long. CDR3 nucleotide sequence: TGTGCCAGCAGCTTGACAGGGGTTAAGAGGTTTGGCAATCAGCCCCAGCATTTT. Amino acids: CASSLTGVKRFGNQPQHF.

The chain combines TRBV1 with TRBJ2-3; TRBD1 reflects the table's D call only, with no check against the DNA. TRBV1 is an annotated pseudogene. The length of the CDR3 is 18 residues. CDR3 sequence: CTSSQAFDRVEDTDTQYF. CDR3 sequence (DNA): TGCACCAGCAGCCAGGCCTTTGACAGGGTAGAGGACACAGATACGCAGTATTTT.

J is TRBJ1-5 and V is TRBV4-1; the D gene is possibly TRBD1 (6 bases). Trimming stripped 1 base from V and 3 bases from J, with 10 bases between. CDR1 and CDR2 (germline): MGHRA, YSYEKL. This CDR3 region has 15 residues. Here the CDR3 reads CASSQGTVLNQPQHF. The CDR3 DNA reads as TGCGCCAGCAGCCAAGGGACAGTTCTCAATCAGCCCCAGCATTTT.

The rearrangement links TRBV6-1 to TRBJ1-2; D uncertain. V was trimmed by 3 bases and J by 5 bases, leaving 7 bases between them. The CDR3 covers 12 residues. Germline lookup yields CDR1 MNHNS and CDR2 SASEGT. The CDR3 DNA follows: TGTGCCAGCAGTGATGCGGGGTATGGCTACACCTTC. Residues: CASSDAGYGYTF.

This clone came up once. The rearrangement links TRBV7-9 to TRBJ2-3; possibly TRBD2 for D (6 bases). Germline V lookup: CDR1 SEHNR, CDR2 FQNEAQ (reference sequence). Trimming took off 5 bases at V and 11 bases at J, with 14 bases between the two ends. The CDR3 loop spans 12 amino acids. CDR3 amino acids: CASSQTRSEQYF. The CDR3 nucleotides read TGTGCCAGCAGCCAGACTAGGTCGGAGCAGTATTTT.

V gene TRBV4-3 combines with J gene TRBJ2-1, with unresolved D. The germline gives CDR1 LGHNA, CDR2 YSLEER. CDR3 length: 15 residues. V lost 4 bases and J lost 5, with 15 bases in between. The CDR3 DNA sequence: TGCGCCAGCAGCCGAGAGGCCGCATTTGACAATGAGCAGTTCTTC. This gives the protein CASSREAAFDNEQFF.

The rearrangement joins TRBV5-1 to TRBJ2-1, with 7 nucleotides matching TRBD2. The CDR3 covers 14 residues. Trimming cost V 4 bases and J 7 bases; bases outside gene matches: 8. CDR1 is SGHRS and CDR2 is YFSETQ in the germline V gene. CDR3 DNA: TGCGCCAGCAGCCCCCCATCCGGGAGGAATGAGCAGTTCTTC. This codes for CASSPPSGRNEQFF.

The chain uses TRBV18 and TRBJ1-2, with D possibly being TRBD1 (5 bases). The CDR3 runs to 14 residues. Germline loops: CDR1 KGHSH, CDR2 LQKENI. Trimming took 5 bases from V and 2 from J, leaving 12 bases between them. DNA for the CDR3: TGTGCCAGCTCATCGGGACGGGGGAACTATGGCTACACCTTC. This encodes CASSSGRGNYGYTF.

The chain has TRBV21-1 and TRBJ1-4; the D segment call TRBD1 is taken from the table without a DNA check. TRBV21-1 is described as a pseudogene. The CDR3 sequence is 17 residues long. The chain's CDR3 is CASSKRQGAPTNEKLFF. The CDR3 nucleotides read TGTGCCAGCAGCAAACGACAGGGGGCGCCTACTAATGAAAAACTGTTTTTT.

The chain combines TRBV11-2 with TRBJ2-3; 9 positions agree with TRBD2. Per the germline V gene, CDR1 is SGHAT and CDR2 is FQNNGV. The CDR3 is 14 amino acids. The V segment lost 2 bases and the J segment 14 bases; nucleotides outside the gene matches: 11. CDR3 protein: CASSLMASGANGYF. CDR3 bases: TGTGCCAGCAGCTTAATGGCTAGCGGGGCCAATGGGTATTTT.

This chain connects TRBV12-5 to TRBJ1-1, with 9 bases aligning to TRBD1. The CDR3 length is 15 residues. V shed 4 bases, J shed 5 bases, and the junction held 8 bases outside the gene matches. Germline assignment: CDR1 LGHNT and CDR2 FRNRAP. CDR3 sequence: CASGSLQGAGTEAFF. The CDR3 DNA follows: TGTGCTAGTGGTTCCTTACAGGGGGCGGGAACTGAAGCTTTCTTT. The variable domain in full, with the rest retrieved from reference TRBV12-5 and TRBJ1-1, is DARVTQTPRHKVTEMGQEVTMRCQPILGHNTVFWYRQTMMQGLELLAYFRNRAPLDDSGMPKDRFSAEMPDATLATLKIQPSEPRDSAVYFCASGSLQGAGTEAFFGQGTRLTVV.

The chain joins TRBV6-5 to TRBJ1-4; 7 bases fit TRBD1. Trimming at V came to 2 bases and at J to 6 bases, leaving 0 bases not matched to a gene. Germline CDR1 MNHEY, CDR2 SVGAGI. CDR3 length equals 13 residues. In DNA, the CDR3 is TGTGCCAGCAGTTACCAGGGGGATGAAAAACTGTTTTTT. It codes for CASSYQGDEKLFF.

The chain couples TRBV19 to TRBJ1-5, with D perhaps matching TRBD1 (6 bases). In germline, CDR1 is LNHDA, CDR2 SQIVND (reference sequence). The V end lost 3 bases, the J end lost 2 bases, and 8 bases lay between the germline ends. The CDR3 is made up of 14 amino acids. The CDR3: CASSIRGGNQPQHF. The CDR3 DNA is TGTGCCAGTAGTATCAGGGGCGGCAATCAGCCCCAGCATTTT.

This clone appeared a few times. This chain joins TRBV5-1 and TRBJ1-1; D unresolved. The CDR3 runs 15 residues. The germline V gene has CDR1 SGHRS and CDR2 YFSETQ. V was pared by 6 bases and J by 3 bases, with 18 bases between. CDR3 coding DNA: TGCGCCAGCACCCCGCCTGGGCTAAAGGACACTGAAGCTTTCTTT. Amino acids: CASTPPGLKDTEAFF.

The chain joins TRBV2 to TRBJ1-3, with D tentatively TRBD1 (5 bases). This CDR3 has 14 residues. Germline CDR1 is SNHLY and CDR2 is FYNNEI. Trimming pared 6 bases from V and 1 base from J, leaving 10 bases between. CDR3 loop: CASRLDSSGNTIYF. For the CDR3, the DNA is TGTGCCAGCAGGCTAGACAGTTCTGGAAACACCATATATTTT.

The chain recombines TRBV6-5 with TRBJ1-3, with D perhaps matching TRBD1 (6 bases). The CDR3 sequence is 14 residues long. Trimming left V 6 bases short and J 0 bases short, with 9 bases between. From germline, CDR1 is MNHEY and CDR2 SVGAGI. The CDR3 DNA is TGTGCCAGCAGCTTAGGGGGCTCTGGAAACACCATATATTTT. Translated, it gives CASSLGGSGNTIYF.

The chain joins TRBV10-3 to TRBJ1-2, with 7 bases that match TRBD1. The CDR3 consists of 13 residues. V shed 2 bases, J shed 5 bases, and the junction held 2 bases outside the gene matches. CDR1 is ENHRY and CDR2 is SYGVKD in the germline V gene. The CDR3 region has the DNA TGTGCCATCAGTGAGGGACAGGTGTATGGCTACACCTTC. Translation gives CAISEGQVYGYTF.

The DNA for the CDR3 is TGTGCCAGCAGGCAAAACACAGGGGGCAGCGAGCAGTACGTC. It codes for CASRQNTGGSEQYV. This sequence joins TRBV6-5 and TRBJ2-7, with 9 nucleotides matching TRBD1. The germline V gene encodes CDR1 MNHEY and CDR2 SVGAGI. This CDR3 is 14 amino acids long. J lost 6 bases, V lost 6 bases, and 9 bases had no gene match.

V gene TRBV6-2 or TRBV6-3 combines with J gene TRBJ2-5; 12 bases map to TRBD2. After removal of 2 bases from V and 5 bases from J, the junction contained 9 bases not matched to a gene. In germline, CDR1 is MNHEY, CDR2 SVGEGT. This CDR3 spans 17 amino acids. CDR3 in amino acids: CASSYGSLAGGKETQYF. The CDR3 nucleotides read TGTGCCAGCAGTTACGGGAGCCTAGCGGGGGGGAAGGAGACCCAGTACTTC.

The CDR3 sequence: CASSHQGDQPQHF. CDR3 nucleotide sequence: TGCGCCAGCAGCCACCAGGGGGATCAGCCCCAGCATTTT. V is TRBV5-1 and J is TRBJ1-5; 7 nucleotides align to TRBD1. The CDR3 runs 13 residues. CDR1 is SGHRS, CDR2 YFSETQ, per germline. After removal of 4 bases from V and 5 bases from J, the junction contained 3 bases not matched to a gene.